Below, 15 T cell receptor beta chains from the same sample are listed, as sequenced in a study of PD-1 blockade in classical Hodgkin lymphoma. TCRdb keeps only in-frame clones here, not all; method: immunoSEQ multiplex PCR. The table records fewer than 100,000 clones, 89% of them present only once. All trial patients relapsed after autologous stem cell transplantation. The source was peripheral blood mononuclear cells (PBMCs), collected at baseline. The source is a human donor with classical Hodgkin lymphoma.

This sequence joins TRBV27 and TRBJ2-5; 12 bases are shared with TRBD2. Trimming at V came to 5 bases and at J to 5 bases, leaving 9 bases not matched to a gene. The CDR3 extends over 16 amino acids. Germline V lookup: CDR1 MNHEY, CDR2 SMNVEV (reference sequence). The CDR3 region is CASSGLAGGPVETQYF. DNA for the CDR3: TGTGCCAGCAGTGGGCTAGCGGGAGGGCCCGTTGAGACCCAGTACTTC.

This clone appeared once. This chain connects TRBV7-9 to TRBJ2-7; weak D call: TRBD2 (5 bases). Germline values: CDR1 SEHNR, CDR2 FQNEAQ (reference sequence). This CDR3 spans 14 amino acids. V lost 5 bases and J 2 bases, leaving 13 bases between the germline ends. The CDR3 reads CASSPGGNPYEQYF. CDR3 in DNA: TGTGCCAGCAGCCCCGGAGGCAATCCCTACGAGCAGTACTTC.

This clone is a singleton in its sample. The DNA of the CDR3 is TGTGCCAGCAGCTTAGGCCCGGGGAGCAATGAGCAGTTCTTC. Translated: CASSLGPGSNEQFF. This sequence joins TRBV7-2 and TRBJ2-1; D perhaps matches TRBD2 (5 bases). Per the germline V gene, CDR1 is SGHTA and CDR2 is FQGNSA. The CDR3 extends over 14 amino acids. V was clipped by 1 base and J by 6 bases, with 10 bases between them.

V gene TRBV5-1 combines with J gene TRBJ2-5; D remains ambiguous. The closer fit of TRBJ2-7 to the DNA end suggests the J call may be wrong. Germline values: CDR1 SGHRS, CDR2 YFSETQ. The CDR3 has 13 residues. As DNA, the CDR3 is TGCGCCAGCAGCTCTTCCCTGACCTACGAGCAGTACTTC. Translating gives CASSSSLTYEQYF.

The chain uses TRBV11-2 and TRBJ2-7; tentative D call: TRBD1 (6 bases). Trimming took off 5 bases at V and 3 bases at J, with 17 bases between the two ends. CDR3 size: 15 residues. CDR1 and CDR2 (germline): SGHAT, FQNNGV. CDR3 coding DNA: TGTGCCAGCAGCCCTTCGCAGGGGCTAAACTACGAGCAGTACTTC. Translating gives CASSPSQGLNYEQYF. The full variable domain, its missing parts supplied by reference TRBV11-2 and TRBJ2-7, is EAGVAQSPRYKIIEKRQSVAFWCNPISGHATLYWYQQILGQGPKLLIQFQNNGVVDDSQLPKDRFSAERLKGVDSTLKIQPAKLEDSAVYLCASSPSQGLNYEQYFGPGTRLTVT.

CDR3 DNA sequence: TGTGCCAGCAGTCCTAGCGGGAGTTACTACAATGAGCAGTTCTTC. It specifies CASSPSGSYYNEQFF. The V and J genes are TRBV6-4 and TRBJ2-1; 10 bases line up with TRBD2. The ends lost 5 bases at V and 3 bases at J; junction bases unmatched: 4. The CDR3 runs to 15 residues. Germline CDR1 and CDR2: MRHNA and SNTAGT.

The chain recombines TRBV7-9 with TRBJ2-1; 9 nucleotides align to TRBD1. The CDR3 spans 15 residues. Trimming at V came to 0 bases and at J to 8 bases, leaving 5 bases not matched to a gene. CDR1 and CDR2 from the germline V gene are SEHNR and FQNEAQ (reference sequence). Here the CDR3 DNA reads TGTGCCAGCAGCTTAGCGGTGGGACAGGGACATGAGCAGTTCTTC. Its translation is CASSLAVGQGHEQFF. Full variable domain (outside the CDR3, taken from reference TRBV7-9 and TRBJ2-1): DTGVSQNPRHKITKRGQNVTFRCDPISEHNRLYWYRQTLGQGPEFLTYFQNEAQLEKSRLLSDRFSAERPKGSFSTLEIQRTEQGDSAMYLCASSLAVGQGHEQFFGPGTRLTVL.

V usage is TRBV27 and J usage is TRBJ1-1; TRBD1 matches at 7 bases. The CDR3 covers 15 residues. V trimming: 2 bases; J trimming: 1 base; junction bases outside the gene matches: 4. Looked up from germline, CDR1 is MNHEY and CDR2 is SMNVEV (reference sequence). CDR3 residues: CASSLTTGANTEAFF. The CDR3 region has the DNA TGTGCCAGCAGTTTAACAACAGGGGCGAACACTGAAGCTTTCTTT.

The chain combines TRBV5-6 with TRBJ1-5, with 7 bases aligning to TRBD1. This CDR3 is 19 amino acids long. Germline values: CDR1 SGHDT, CDR2 YYEEEE. The V segment lost 0 bases and the J segment 0 bases; nucleotides outside the gene matches: 12. The CDR3 DNA is TGTGCCAGCAGCTTGGCCGGGAGGGGGCCCGAATATAGCAATCAGCCCCAGCATTTT. Translated, it gives CASSLAGRGPEYSNQPQHF. Full variable domain (remainder filled in from reference TRBV5-6 and TRBJ1-5): DAGVTQSPTHLIKTRGQQVTLRCSPKSGHDTVSWYQQALGQGPQFIFQYYEEEERQRGNFPDRFSGHQFPNYSSELNVNALLLGDSALYLCASSLAGRGPEYSNQPQHFGDGTRLSIL.

The V call is TRBV15, the J call TRBJ2-2; 10 bases are a match to TRBD2. The CDR3 contains 16 residues. J gave up 6 bases and V 0 bases, and 4 bases lay outside the gene matches. The germline V gene has CDR1 LNHNV and CDR2 YYDKDF (reference sequence). CDR3 sequence (DNA): TGTGCCACCAGCAGAGAGGCTAGCGGGAGCCCCGGGGAGCTGTTTTTT. Translated: CATSREASGSPGELFF. The full variable domain, completed using reference TRBV15 and TRBJ2-2, is DAMVIQNPRYQVTQFGKPVTLSCSQTLNHNVMYWYQQKSSQAPKLLFHYYDKDFNNEADTPDNFQSRRPNTSFCFLDIRSPGLGDTAMYLCATSREASGSPGELFFGEGSRLTVL.

This rearrangement joins TRBV4-3 to TRBJ2-1; D not resolved. This CDR3 has 13 amino acids. Germline assignment: CDR1 LGHNA and CDR2 YSLEER. V shed 4 bases and J shed 6 bases, with 10 bases lying between them. The CDR3 loop reads CASSPWGGNEQFF. The CDR3 bases are TGCGCCAGCAGCCCTTGGGGTGGCAATGAGCAGTTCTTC.

V usage is TRBV7-9 and J usage is TRBJ2-5; D could derive from TRBD1 or TRBD2 (5 bases each). CDR1 is SEHNR and CDR2 is FQNEAQ in the germline V gene (reference sequence). Between the trimmed V and J ends, which lost 5 bases and 0 bases, there was a span of 13 bases. This CDR3 spans 15 amino acids. CDR3 in amino acids: CASSIRDLYQETQYF. Here the CDR3 DNA reads TGTGCCAGCAGCATTCGGGACCTGTACCAAGAGACCCAGTACTTC.

The CDR3 loop reads CSVAKRETQYF. The CDR3 DNA reads as TGCAGCGTGGCTAAGAGGGAGACCCAGTACTTC. The gene calls are TRBV29-1 and TRBJ2-5; D remains unclear. The V gene lost 6 bases and the J gene lost 5 bases, with 10 bases spanning the gap. There are 11 residues in the CDR3. The germline V gene has CDR1 SQVTM and CDR2 ANQGSEA.

The chain employs TRBV2 and TRBJ2-7, with 10 bases lining up with TRBD2. The CDR3 is 14 amino acids. Germline CDR1 reads SNHLY; CDR2 reads FYNNEI. J lost 3 bases, V lost 6 bases, and 5 bases had no gene match. For the CDR3, the DNA is TGTGCCAGCAGGTTTGGACTAGCGGACTACGAGCAGTACTTC. Translation: CASRFGLADYEQYF. The variable domain in full, completed from reference TRBV2 and TRBJ2-7, reads EPEVTQTPSHQVTQMGQEVILRCVPISNHLYFYWYRQILGQKVEFLVSFYNNEISEKSEIFDDQFSVERPDGSNFTLKIRSTKLEDSAMYFCASRFGLADYEQYFGPGTRLTVT.

In this sample, this clone turned up once. The chain has TRBV14 and TRBJ2-5, with 7 bases matching TRBD1. Germline CDR1 and CDR2: SGHDN and FVKESK. CDR3 size: 15 residues. The ends lost 1 base at V and 2 bases at J; junction bases unmatched: 4. As DNA, the CDR3 is TGTGCCAGCAGCCAAGCCAGGGGGAAGCAAGAGACCCAGTACTTC. Amino acids: CASSQARGKQETQYF.